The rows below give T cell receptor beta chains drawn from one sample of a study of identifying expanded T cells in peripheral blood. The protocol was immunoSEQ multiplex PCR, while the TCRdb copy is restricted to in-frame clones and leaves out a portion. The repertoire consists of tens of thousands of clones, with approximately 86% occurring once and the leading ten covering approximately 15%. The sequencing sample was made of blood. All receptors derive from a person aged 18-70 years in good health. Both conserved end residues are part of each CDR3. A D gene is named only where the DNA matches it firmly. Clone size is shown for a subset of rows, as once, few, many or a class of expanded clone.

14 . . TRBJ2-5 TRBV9 CASSVEAGQETQYF TGTGCCAGCAGCGTAGAAGCAGGCCAAGAGACCCAGTACTTC
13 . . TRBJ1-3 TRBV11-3 CASSQRAGNTIYF TGTGCCAGCAGCCAGAGAGCTGGAAACACCATATATTTT
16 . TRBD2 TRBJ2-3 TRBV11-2 CASSSHSGGGTDTQYF TGTGCCAGCAGCTCTCATTCGGGAGGAGGCACAGATACGCAGTATTTT
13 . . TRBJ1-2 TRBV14 CASSQVGNYGYTF TGTGCCAGCAGCCAAGTAGGGAACTATGGCTACACCTTC
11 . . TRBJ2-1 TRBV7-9 CASSLLNEQFF TGTGCCAGCAGCTTACTGAATGAGCAGTTCTTC
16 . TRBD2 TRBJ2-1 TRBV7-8 CASSSGTSGSYNEQFF TGTGCCAGCAGCTCTGGGACTAGCGGATCCTACAATGAGCAGTTCTTC
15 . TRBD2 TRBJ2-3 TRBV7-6 CASARVWEGTDTQYF TGTGCCAGCGCCAGGGTTTGGGAGGGGACAGATACGCAGTATTTT
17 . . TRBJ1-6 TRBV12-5 CASGLRASSSYNSPLHF TGTGCTAGTGGTTTAAGGGCCTCAAGCTCCTATAATTCACCCCTCCACTTT
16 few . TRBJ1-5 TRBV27 CASSLSNVGVNQPQHF TGTGCCAGCAGTTTATCGAACGTGGGTGTCAATCAGCCCCAGCATTTT
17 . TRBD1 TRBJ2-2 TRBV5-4 CASRRGGNRGRIGELFF TGTGCCAGCAGGAGGGGTGGTAACAGGGGACGGATCGGGGAGCTGTTTTTT
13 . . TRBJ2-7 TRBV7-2 CASSSRTGDEQYF TGTGCCAGCAGCTCCAGGACCGGGGACGAGCAGTACTTC
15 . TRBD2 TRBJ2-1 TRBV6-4 CASSRTSEGPNEQFF TGTGCCAGCAGTAGGACTAGCGAGGGGCCAAATGAGCAGTTCTTC
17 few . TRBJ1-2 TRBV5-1 CASSTMGWQLSNYGYTF TGCGCCAGCAGCACCATGGGGTGGCAGCTGTCGAACTATGGCTACACCTTC
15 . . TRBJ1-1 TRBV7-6 CASSLAPPGGAEAFF TGTGCCAGCAGCTTAGCACCGCCGGGTGGCGCTGAAGCTTTCTTT
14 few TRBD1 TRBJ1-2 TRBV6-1 CASSVQGAEIGYTF TGTGCCAGCAGTGTGCAGGGGGCCGAGATAGGCTACACCTTC
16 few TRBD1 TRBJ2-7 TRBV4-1 CASSQAPGQGFYEQYF TGCGCCAGCAGCCAAGCCCCCGGACAGGGGTTCTACGAGCAGTACTTC
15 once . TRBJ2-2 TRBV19 CASRVDRSSTGELFF TGTGCCTCCCGGGTAGACAGGTCTAGCACCGGGGAGCTGTTTTTT
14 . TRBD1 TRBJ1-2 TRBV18 CASSPVTGTLGYTF TGTGCCAGCTCACCAGTGACAGGGACGCTCGGCTACACCTTC
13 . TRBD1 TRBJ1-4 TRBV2 CASSLDRAEKLFF TGTGCCAGCAGTCTGGACAGGGCCGAAAAACTGTTTTTT
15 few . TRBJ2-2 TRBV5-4 CASSLNRVKTGELFF TGTGCCAGCAGCTTGAACAGGGTCAAGACCGGGGAGCTGTTTTTT
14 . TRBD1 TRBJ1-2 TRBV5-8 CASSPGQGAPGYTF TGTGCCAGCAGCCCGGGACAGGGGGCGCCTGGCTACACCTTC
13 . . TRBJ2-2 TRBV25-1 CASRPTGTGELFF TGTGCCAGCAGACCTACAGGAACCGGGGAGCTGTTTTTT
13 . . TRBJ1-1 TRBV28 CASSWAPNTEAFF TGTGCCAGCAGCTGGGCTCCGAACACTGAAGCTTTCTTT
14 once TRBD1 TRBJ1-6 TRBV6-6 CASSLDRDRSPLHF TGTGCCAGCAGCCTAGACAGGGACCGATCACCCCTCCACTTT
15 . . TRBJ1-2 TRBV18 CASSPSGPGNYGYTF TGTGCCAGCTCACCAAGTGGACCGGGAAACTATGGCTACACCTTC
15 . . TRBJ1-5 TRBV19 CASSRLDSGNQPQHF TGTGCCAGTAGTAGATTAGACAGCGGCAATCAGCCCCAGCATTTT
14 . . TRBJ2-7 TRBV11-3 CASSPAGGTYEQYF TGTGCCAGCAGCCCGGCCGGCGGGACCTACGAGCAGTACTTC
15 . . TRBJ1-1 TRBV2 CASNAEGGANTEAFF TGTGCCAGCAACGCAGAGGGAGGGGCGAACACTGAAGCTTTCTTT
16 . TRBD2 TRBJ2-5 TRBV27 CASRTLAGGRRETQYF TGTGCCAGCAGAACGCTAGCGGGAGGCCGAAGGGAGACCCAGTACTTC
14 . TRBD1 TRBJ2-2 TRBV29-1 CSVGQGTNTGELFF TGCAGCGTGGGACAGGGTACTAACACCGGGGAGCTGTTTTTT
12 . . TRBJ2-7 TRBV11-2 CASSLGVYEQYF TGTGCCAGCAGCTTAGGGGTATACGAGCAGTACTTC
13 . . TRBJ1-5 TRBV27 CASSLSNNQPQHF TGTGCCAGCAGTTTATCAAATAACCAGCCCCAGCATTTT
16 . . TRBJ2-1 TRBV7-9 CASSETRFSSYNEQFF TGTGCCAGCAGCGAAACTAGGTTCAGCTCCTACAATGAGCAGTTCTTC
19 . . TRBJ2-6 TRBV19 CASSMGGRSPSSGANVLTF TGTGCCAGTAGTATGGGCGGAAGGTCCCCGAGCTCTGGGGCCAACGTCCTGACTTTC
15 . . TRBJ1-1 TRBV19 CASSMWPVGNTEAFF TGTGCCAGTAGTATGTGGCCAGTCGGGAACACTGAAGCTTTCTTT
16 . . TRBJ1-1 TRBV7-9 CASSLGSGRENTEAFF TGTGCCAGCAGCTTAGGATCGGGACGGGAGAACACTGAAGCTTTCTTT
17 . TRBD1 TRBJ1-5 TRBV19 CASSPGQGKLLNQPQHF TGTGCCAGTAGTCCAGGACAGGGTAAATTGCTAAATCAGCCCCAGCATTTT
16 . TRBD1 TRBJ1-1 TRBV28 CASSLWRRQGAAEAFF TGTGCCAGCAGTTTATGGAGGAGACAGGGGGCAGCGGAAGCTTTCTTT
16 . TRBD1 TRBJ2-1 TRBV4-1 CASSQDPQGAQNEQFF TGCGCCAGCAGCCAAGATCCCCAGGGGGCGCAGAATGAGCAGTTCTTC
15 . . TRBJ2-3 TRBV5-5 CASSLGATGTDTQYF TGTGCCAGCAGCCTAGGGGCCACTGGCACAGATACGCAGTATTTT
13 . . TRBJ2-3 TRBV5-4 CASSSTFTDTQYF TGTGCCAGCAGCTCAACCTTCACAGATACGCAGTATTTT
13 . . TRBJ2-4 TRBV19 CASSIGQLGIQYF TGTGCCAGTAGTATAGGCCAACTTGGCATTCAGTACTTC
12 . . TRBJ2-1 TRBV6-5 CASSRPRNEQFF TGTGCCAGCAGCCGTCCAAGAAATGAGCAGTTCTTC
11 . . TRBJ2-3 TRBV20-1 CSASVGDTQYF TGCAGTGCCTCAGTTGGGGATACGCAGTATTTT
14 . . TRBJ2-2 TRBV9 CASSVALAPGELFF TGTGCCAGCAGCGTAGCCCTAGCCCCTGGGGAGCTGTTTTTT
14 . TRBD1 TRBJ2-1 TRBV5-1 CASRTGGETNEQFF TGCGCCAGCAGAACAGGGGGCGAAACCAATGAGCAGTTCTTC
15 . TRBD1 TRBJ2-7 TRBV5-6 CASSLNGQGAYEQYF TGTGCCAGCAGCTTGAATGGACAGGGGGCCTACGAGCAGTACTTC
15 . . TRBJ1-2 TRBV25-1 CASSEAQEPNYGYTF TGTGCCAGCAGTGAGGCACAGGAACCTAACTATGGCTACACCTTC
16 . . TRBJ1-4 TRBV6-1 CASSEAGLATNEKLFF TGTGCCAGCAGTGAAGCGGGATTAGCAACTAATGAAAAACTGTTTTTT
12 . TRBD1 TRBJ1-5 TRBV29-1 CSAGTGNQPQHF TGCAGCGCCGGGACAGGGAATCAGCCCCAGCATTTT
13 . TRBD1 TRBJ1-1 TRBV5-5 CASKKQGGTEAFF TGTGCCAGCAAAAAACAGGGGGGGACTGAAGCTTTCTTT
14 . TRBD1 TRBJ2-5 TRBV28 CASTAGTARETQYF TGTGCCAGCACGGCCGGGACAGCGAGGGAGACCCAGTACTTC
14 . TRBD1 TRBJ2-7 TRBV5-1 CASSPRDRAYEQYF TGCGCCAGCAGCCCCCGGGACAGGGCCTACGAGCAGTACTTC